The entry below describes one T cell receptor (beta chain). Its antigen is as yet unknown. The source of the sample is a study of shared clonotypes between healthy human individuals. In the study overall: Per donor, three plates held CD4 naive cells, three held CD4 memory, two held CD8 naive and one held CD8 memory.

Per sorted-subset replicate PCR, input was around 200 ng DNA, representing roughly 30,000 T cell genomes. TCRdb keeps only in-frame clones here, not all; method: immunoSEQ multiplex PCR. The table has some 2,500,000 clones, around 90% seen once. Study conclusions and caveats: Investigators collected only blood, and repertoires in tissues likely differ. Depth was large, yet rarefaction showed that sorted-subset sequencing was incomplete.

CDR1 ENHRY and CDR2 SYGVKD come from the germline V gene. The CDR3 runs 11 residues. V lost 7 bases to trimming and J lost 9 bases, with 10 bases between them. The sequenced sample consisted of naive CD4+ T cells from PBMCs. Subset denoted: CD45RA+ positively selected. This chain joins TRBV10-3 and TRBJ2-1; perhaps TRBD1 as D (7 bases). The origin of this receptor is a man between 18 and 29 years old in good health. Some clones in this sample may be carry-over from other donors' samples. For the CDR3, the DNA is TGTGCCATCAACAGGGGAGGTGAGCAGTTCTTC. Residues: CAINRGGEQFF.